The 21 T cell receptor beta chains reported below all come from one sample, sequenced in a study of identical twins. From the 5' RACE reads, TCRdb called clonotypes with MiXCR, one entry per CDR3 protein. The sample lists 550,000 to 800,000 distinct CDR3 sequences; around 7.5% were seen once. The same specimen was also included in a second study, on yellow fever vaccine responses in identical twins.

Sequencing was carried out using PBMCs. Receptors were obtained from a woman aged 18-29 years in good health.

This clonotype was picked up a small number of times. The V gene is TRBV2, the J gene TRBJ2-3; TRBD2 is a possible D gene (5 bases). V lost 4 bases and J lost 6, with 26 bases in between. From germline, CDR1 is SNHLY and CDR2 FYNNEI. The CDR3 extends over 18 amino acids. CDR3 in amino acids: CASSGPKRGLSSLDTQYF. The CDR3 nucleotides read TGTGCCAGCAGTGGACCGAAACGAGGGTTAAGCTCCTTGGATACGCAGTATTTT.

At least ten counts were recorded for this clonotype. V usage is TRBV7-2 and J usage is TRBJ2-1, with 8 bases identical to TRBD2. The CDR3 has 16 amino acids. Trimming took 1 base from V and 3 from J; bases not matched to a gene: 5. Germline V gives CDR1 SGHTA, CDR2 FQGNSA. CDR3 amino acids: CASSLDWRGVYNEQFF. The CDR3 nucleotides are TGTGCCAGCAGCTTAGACTGGCGGGGGGTCTACAATGAGCAGTTCTTC. The entire variable domain, with the rest obtained from reference TRBV7-2 and TRBJ2-1, is as follows: GAGVSQSPSNKVTEKGKDVELRCDPISGHTALYWYRQSLGQGLEFLIYFQGNSAPDKSGLPSDRFSAERTGGSVSTLTIQRTQQEDSAVYLCASSLDWRGVYNEQFFGPGTRLTVL.

This clonotype was observed a handful of times. V usage is TRBV6-2 or TRBV6-3 and J usage is TRBJ2-2; D might be TRBD2 (6 bases). With 6 bases removed from V and 1 base from J, the gap between germline ends came to 12 bases. CDR3 length equals 15 residues. Germline V gene sequence: CDR1 MNHEY, CDR2 SVGEGT. CDR3 nucleotide sequence: TGTGCCAGCAGATTTCGGGGACTGAACACCGGGGAGCTGTTTTTT. It encodes CASRFRGLNTGELFF.

The chain combines TRBV18 with TRBJ2-3; D gene uncertain. There are 13 residues in the CDR3. V dropped 5 bases and J dropped 0 bases, with 6 bases sitting between them. CDR1 and CDR2 from the germline V gene are KGHSH and LQKENI. The CDR3 sequence is CASSNTSTDTQYF. The CDR3 nucleotides are TGTGCCAGCTCAAATACTAGCACAGATACGCAGTATTTT.

The gene calls are TRBV4-1 and TRBJ2-1; possibly TRBD1 for D (5 bases). The V gene's germline CDR1 is MGHRA and CDR2 YSYEKL. The CDR3 spans 15 residues. Trimming pared 4 bases from V and 0 bases from J, leaving 10 bases between. This CDR3 is CASSPVTGSYNEQFF. The CDR3 DNA is TGCGCCAGCAGCCCCGTAACAGGCTCCTACAATGAGCAGTTCTTC.

This clonotype came up a few times. The chain carries TRBV11-2 and TRBJ2-3; 8 bases agree with TRBD1. With V trimmed by 6 bases and J by 2 bases, 4 bases remained unmatched. Germline CDR1 SGHAT, CDR2 FQNNGV. This CDR3 contains 14 residues. The CDR3 reads CASRGTGSTDTQYF. Here the CDR3 DNA reads TGTGCCAGCAGAGGGACAGGTTCCACAGATACGCAGTATTTT.

This clonotype was detected only a few times. This chain joins TRBV5-5 and TRBJ2-7; D gene uncertain. The CDR3 loop spans 13 amino acids. The germline V gene has CDR1 SGHKS and CDR2 YYEKEE (reference sequence). Deletions cut 0 bases from V and 3 bases from J, with 7 bases between. This chain's CDR3 is CASSLAVGYEQYV. The CDR3 nucleotides read TGTGCCAGCAGCTTGGCCGTCGGCTACGAGCAGTACGTC.

This chain uses TRBV5-5 with TRBJ1-1; D perhaps matches TRBD1 (5 bases). V was trimmed by 5 bases and J by 5 bases, leaving 19 bases between them. The germline gives CDR1 SGHKS, CDR2 YYEKEE (reference sequence). This CDR3 is 15 amino acids long. As DNA, the CDR3 is TGTGCCAGCAGGAATGGTCCGGGTGGGGGGACTGAAGCTTTCTTT. Its protein is CASRNGPGGGTEAFF.

This sequence joins TRBV3-1 and TRBJ1-2, with D tentatively TRBD1 (5 bases). This CDR3 spans 17 amino acids. Trimming shortened V by 4 bases and J by 3 bases, and 21 bases separated the two germline ends. Germline lookup yields CDR1 LGHDT and CDR2 YNNKEL (reference sequence). The CDR3 sequence is CASSRVRDLGIYYGYTF. CDR3 DNA sequence: TGTGCCAGCAGCCGCGTCCGGGACCTGGGAATTTACTATGGCTACACCTTC.

The rearrangement uses TRBV24-1 and TRBJ2-5; 7 positions match TRBD2. Per the germline V gene, CDR1 is KGHDR and CDR2 is SFDVKD. CDR3 length: 15 amino acids. V was clipped by 2 bases and J by 7 bases; unmatched bases: 9. The CDR3 loop is CATSDSTSQRGTQYF. The CDR3 nucleotides read TGTGCCACCAGTGATTCGACTAGCCAGAGGGGGACCCAGTACTTC.

In its sample, this clonotype was seen many times. The chain couples TRBV20-1 to TRBJ2-3; D gene unclear. V shed 1 base and J shed 2 bases, with 10 bases lying between them. This CDR3 spans 14 amino acids. Per germline, CDR1 DFQATT and CDR2 SNEGSKA (reference sequence). Written as DNA, the CDR3 is TGCAGTGCTAGAGCGGCGGATAACACAGATACGCAGTATTTT. Amino acids: CSARAADNTDTQYF.

This clonotype was seen ten or more times. The V gene is TRBV5-1, the J gene TRBJ1-1; tentative D call: TRBD1 (6 bases). Germline V gene lookup returns CDR1 SGHRS and CDR2 YFSETQ. The CDR3 contains 13 residues. V dropped 0 bases and J dropped 3 bases, with 6 bases sitting between them. The CDR3 DNA reads as TGCGCCAGCAGCTTGGACAGGGACACTGAAGCTTTCTTT. This codes for CASSLDRDTEAFF.

This clonotype was observed many times. The chain couples TRBV7-8 to TRBJ2-3; the match to TRBD2 covers 12 bases. Trimming took 6 bases from V and 11 from J; bases not matched to a gene: 3. Germline V gene lookup returns CDR1 SGHVS and CDR2 FQNEAQ. The CDR3 is made up of 12 amino acids. CDR3 in amino acids: CASSSSGGEQYF. The CDR3 DNA follows: TGTGCCAGCAGTTCTAGCGGGGGGGAGCAGTATTTT.

This clonotype has a handful of counts. The chain combines TRBV10-3 with TRBJ2-1; TRBD2 aligns across 12 bases. From germline, CDR1 is ENHRY and CDR2 SYGVKD. V lost 10 bases to trimming and J lost 0 bases; unmatched junction nucleotides: 16. This CDR3 has 19 residues. CDR3 bases: TGTGCCACAATACGGACTAGCGGGGTAACGCCTGTCTCCTACAATGAGCAGTTCTTC. Protein sequence: CATIRTSGVTPVSYNEQFF.

The rearrangement joins TRBV5-1 to TRBJ1-5, with unresolved D. CDR1 is SGHRS, CDR2 YFSETQ, per germline. V was trimmed by 2 bases and J by 2 bases, leaving 11 bases between them. The CDR3 sequence is 15 residues long. The CDR3: CASSLLGGGNQPQHF. CDR3 nucleotide sequence: TGCGCCAGCAGCTTATTAGGTGGCGGCAATCAGCCCCAGCATTTT. Full variable domain (rest looked up from reference TRBV5-1 and TRBJ1-5): KAGVTQTPRYLIKTRGQQVTLSCSPISGHRSVSWYQQTPGQGLQFLFEYFSETQRNKGNFPGRFSGRQFSNSRSEMNVSTLELGDSALYLCASSLLGGGNQPQHFGDGTRLSIL.

This clonotype has only a few counts. The chain employs TRBV27 and TRBJ2-3; possibly TRBD2 for D (6 bases). CDR3 length: 18 amino acids. The V gene's germline CDR1 is MNHEY and CDR2 SMNVEV (reference sequence). V was cut by 4 bases and J by 2 bases, with 22 bases left in between. CDR3 amino acids: CASSSDLGAGGHTDTQYF. The CDR3 coding sequence is TGTGCCAGCAGTTCCGACTTAGGAGCGGGCGGACACACAGATACGCAGTATTTT.

At least ten counts were recorded for this clonotype. Written as DNA, the CDR3 is TGTGCCAGCAGTCGGAGTAGAGGCTACACCTTC. Protein: CASSRSRGYTF. This chain joins TRBV12-3 or TRBV12-4 and TRBJ1-2; D is ambiguous. V was shortened by 5 bases and J by 8 bases, with 9 bases between the two germline ends. The CDR3 contains 11 residues.

This clonotype was observed a few times. The J gene is TRBJ2-1, the V gene TRBV4-1; 9 nucleotides line up with TRBD2. Germline V lookup: CDR1 MGHRA, CDR2 YSYEKL. V trimming: 0 bases; J trimming: 8 bases; junction bases outside the gene matches: 5. The CDR3 length is 15 residues. DNA of the CDR3: TGCGCCAGCAGCCAAGATAGCGGGAGTTGGGATGAGCAGTTCTTC. Translation gives CASSQDSGSWDEQFF.

This clonotype was recorded many times. The V and J genes are TRBV10-3 and TRBJ2-1; D is perhaps TRBD1 or TRBD2 (5 bases each). Germline CDR1 reads ENHRY; CDR2 reads SYGVKD. The CDR3 totals 18 residues. Between the trimmed V and J ends, which lost 0 bases and 6 bases, there was a span of 21 bases. CDR3 protein: CAISESNPREGHRNEQFF. DNA for the CDR3: TGTGCCATCAGTGAGTCGAATCCTCGGGAAGGACATCGCAATGAGCAGTTCTTC.

This rearrangement joins TRBV6-1 to TRBJ1-4; weak D call: TRBD1 (5 bases). Per the germline V gene, CDR1 is MNHNS and CDR2 is SASEGT. This CDR3 contains 14 residues. V was clipped by 7 bases and J by 7 bases, with 16 bases between them. The CDR3 DNA reads TGTGCCAGCAATAGGGGTCTCGAGGGTGAAAAACTGTTTTTT. Its protein is CASNRGLEGEKLFF.

The table lists this clonotype with a few counts. This chain connects TRBV6-2 or TRBV6-3 to TRBJ2-1, with TRBD2 identical over 16 bases. J gave up 3 bases and V 5 bases, and 10 bases lay outside the gene matches. The CDR3 consists of 19 residues. Germline-derived CDR1 and CDR2 are MNHEY and SVGEGT. Written as DNA, the CDR3 is TGTGCCAGCAGTCACCCGGGACTAGCGGGAGGGTCAGTCTACAATGAGCAGTTCTTC. This encodes CASSHPGLAGGSVYNEQFF.